This is a list of T cell receptor beta chains from one sample in a study of T cells after yellow fever vaccination. MiXCR was run by TCRdb on the 5' RACE reads, yielding one entry per CDR3 protein. Of more than 110,000 distinct CDR3 sequences detected, approximately 6.6% appear once; the ten largest clones hold about 0.6%. The sample consisted of CD4+ T cells sorted from PBMCs, taken 10 days after the yellow fever booster vaccination. The receptors shown here come from a man aged 25 to 45 who received the YFV17D yellow fever vaccine. CDR3s include the opening cysteine and the closing phenylalanine or tryptophan. A D gene is named only where the DNA matches it firmly. Clone size appears in some rows only: once, few, many, or a class for an expanded clone.

j_call,v_call,clone_size,d_call,cdr3_aa,cdr3_nt
TRBJ2-2,TRBV12-3/TRBV12-4,many,-,CASSRGAGELFF,TGTGCCAGCAGCAGGGGGGCCGGGGAGCTGTTTTTT
TRBJ2-2,TRBV5-5,many,-,CASSSSIGELFF,TGTGCCAGCAGCTCCAGTATCGGGGAGCTGTTTTTT
TRBJ1-5,TRBV6-5,many,-,CASSYPGTQNSYSNQPQHF,TGTGCCAGCAGTTACCCCGGGACACAGAACAGTTATAGCAATCAGCCCCAGCATTTT
TRBJ2-7,TRBV7-2,many,-,CASSLGVTLYF,TGTGCCAGCAGCTTAGGGGTCACCTTGTACTTC
TRBJ2-7,TRBV10-1,many,-,CASSDSPGHSTYEQYF,TGCGCCAGCAGTGATTCACCGGGACACTCAACCTACGAGCAGTACTTC
TRBJ2-5,TRBV20-1,many,TRBD2,CSARDNPSGRRETQYF,TGCAGTGCTAGAGATAACCCTAGCGGGAGGAGGGAGACCCAGTACTTC
TRBJ2-1,TRBV5-8,many,TRBD1,CASSSGTGFDEQFF,TGTGCCAGCAGCTCCGGGACAGGGTTCGATGAGCAGTTCTTC
TRBJ1-5,TRBV27,many,TRBD1,CASRPRGHGPQHF,TGTGCCAGCAGACCAAGGGGGCACGGGCCCCAGCATTTT
TRBJ2-7,TRBV4-3,many,-,CASSQDHLDFYEQYF,TGCGCCAGCAGCCAAGACCACCTCGACTTCTACGAGCAGTACTTC
TRBJ2-7,TRBV9,many,TRBD1,CASSPEQGAFHEQYF,TGTGCCAGCAGCCCTGAGCAGGGGGCATTCCACGAGCAGTACTTC
TRBJ2-7,TRBV20-1,many,-,CSASLRETYEQYF,TGCAGTGCTAGTCTGCGCGAGACCTACGAGCAGTACTTC
TRBJ2-1,TRBV20-1,many,TRBD2,CSAYLSGRSYNEQFF,TGCAGTGCTTACCTTAGCGGGAGGTCCTACAATGAGCAGTTCTTC
TRBJ2-2,TRBV6-6,many,-,CASSLGELFF,TGTGCCAGCAGTTTGGGGGAGCTGTTTTTT
TRBJ2-5,TRBV20-1,many,-,CSADLTDLAQYF,TGCAGTGCTGATCTGACGGATTTGGCCCAGTACTTC
TRBJ2-6,TRBV2,many,TRBD1,CASRDRGMGANVLTF,TGTGCCAGCAGAGACAGGGGGATGGGGGCCAACGTCCTGACTTTC
TRBJ2-7,TRBV19,few,-,CASSILLLGEQYF,TGTGCCAGTAGTATTCTACTACTCGGCGAGCAGTACTTC
TRBJ2-5,TRBV20-1,few,-,CSASTSVSTETQYF,TGCAGTGCTAGTACGTCGGTCAGCACCGAGACCCAGTACTTC
TRBJ2-5,TRBV18,many,-,CASSPPNGETQYF,TGTGCCAGCTCACCGCCGAACGGAGAGACCCAGTACTTC
TRBJ2-1,TRBV10-3,-,TRBD2,CAISLTGTSRDNEQFF,TGTGCCATCAGTTTAACCGGGACTAGCAGAGACAATGAGCAGTTCTTC
TRBJ1-5,TRBV18,-,-,CASSPAENQPQHF,TGTGCCAGCTCACCCGCCGAGAATCAGCCCCAGCATTTT
TRBJ1-5,TRBV10-3,-,-,CAISRDKYSNQPQHF,TGTGCCATCAGTCGGGACAAGTATAGCAATCAGCCCCAGCATTTT
TRBJ2-5,TRBV7-2,many,TRBD2,CASSITSGSRETQYF,TGTGCCAGCAGCATTACTAGCGGGAGTCGAGAGACCCAGTACTTC
TRBJ2-3,TRBV24-1,many,TRBD2,CATSDGGWAGGGDTQYF,TGTGCCACCAGTGATGGCGGATGGGCGGGAGGAGGAGATACGCAGTATTTT
TRBJ2-1,TRBV5-1,many,TRBD2,CASSSSGGLYNEQFF,TGCGCCAGCTCCTCTAGCGGGGGTTTATACAATGAGCAGTTCTTC
TRBJ2-1,TRBV19,-,TRBD2,CASRSSGQGRSGGGLNEQFF,TGTGCCAGTAGATCCTCGGGTCAGGGACGCAGCGGGGGGGGCTTAAATGAGCAGTTCTTC
TRBJ2-1,TRBV10-1,many,-,CASSESRVNEQFF,TGCGCCAGCAGTGAGTCGAGAGTGAATGAGCAGTTCTTC
TRBJ2-1,TRBV23-1,-,TRBD2,CASSEEQPAGGEKFF,TGCGCCAGCAGTGAAGAACAACCAGCGGGAGGGGAAAAGTTCTTC
TRBJ1-1,TRBV7-8,few,TRBD1,CASSLRQGMGTEAFF,TGTGCCAGCAGCCTGCGACAGGGGATGGGCACTGAAGCTTTCTTT
TRBJ2-3,TRBV18,many,-,CASSTYRADTQYF,TGTGCCAGCTCAACGTACAGGGCAGATACGCAGTATTTT
TRBJ1-3,TRBV5-1,many,-,CASSLEASSGNTIYF,TGCGCCAGCAGCTTGGAGGCGTCCTCTGGAAACACCATATATTTT
TRBJ2-5,TRBV7-2,many,-,CASSQRGSETQYF,TGTGCCAGCAGCCAAAGGGGTTCGGAGACCCAGTACTTC
TRBJ1-1,TRBV28,-,-,CASSHIRGKRARSTEAFF,TGTGCCAGCAGCCACATAAGGGGAAAGAGGGCTCGGAGCACTGAAGCTTTCTTT
TRBJ2-5,TRBV20-1,many,-,CSAPALEGGTQYF,TGCAGTGCGCCCGCTTTAGAAGGAGGGACCCAGTACTTC
TRBJ2-3,TRBV7-6,few,-,CASSPIDRQSTDTQYF,TGTGCCAGCAGCCCCATCGACAGGCAAAGCACAGATACGCAGTATTTT
TRBJ1-5,TRBV12-3/TRBV12-4,many,-,CASSTDGRNQPQHF,TGTGCCAGCAGTACGGACGGGCGCAATCAGCCCCAGCATTTT